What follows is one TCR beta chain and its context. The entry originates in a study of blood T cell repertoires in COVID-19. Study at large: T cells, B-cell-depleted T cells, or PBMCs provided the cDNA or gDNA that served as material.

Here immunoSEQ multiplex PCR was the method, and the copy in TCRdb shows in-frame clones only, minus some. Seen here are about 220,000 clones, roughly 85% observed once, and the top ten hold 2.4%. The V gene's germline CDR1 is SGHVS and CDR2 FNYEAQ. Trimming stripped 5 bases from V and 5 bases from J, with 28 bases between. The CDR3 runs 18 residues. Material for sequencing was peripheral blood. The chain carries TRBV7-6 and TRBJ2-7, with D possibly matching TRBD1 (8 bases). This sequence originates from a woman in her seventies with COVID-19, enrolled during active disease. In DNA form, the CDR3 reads TGTGCCAGCAGCCTACTCCCTGGGGGGGTAGGACAGGGTAACGAGCAGTACTTC. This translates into CASSLLPGGVGQGNEQYF.